This T cell receptor (beta chain) appears in the sequencing data of a study of blood T cell repertoires in COVID-19. Method: immunoSEQ multiplex PCR; TCRdb's copy keeps in-frame clones and lacks some. The sample lists roughly 160,000 clones; roughly 87% were seen once. Sample: PBMCs or T cells enriched from blood (not recorded which). This TCR was recovered from a woman aged 45-60 years who had recovered from COVID-19.

The CDR3 bases are TGTGCCAGCAGCTCCCAGGGGTCCCGCACTGAAGCTTTCTTT. Protein: CASSSQGSRTEAFF. The chain uses TRBV7-2 and TRBJ1-1; the D gene is possibly TRBD1 (6 bases). The CDR3 consists of 14 residues. V was clipped by 4 bases and J by 4 bases, with 13 bases between them. In germline, CDR1 is SGHTA, CDR2 FQGNSA.